Listed below are T cell receptor beta chains from one sample, sequenced in a study of shared clonotypes between healthy human individuals. Clones were read by immunoSEQ multiplex PCR, and TCRdb kept only the in-frame ones, dropping some. There are some 650,000 clones in the sample; almost 97% occur only once, and around 0.057% lies in the top ten. Sequenced sample: naive CD4+ T cells sorted from blood. These TCRs come from a woman in her 30s in good health. CDR3s include the opening cysteine and the closing phenylalanine or tryptophan. D genes are given only for firm matches. Clone size is stated in some rows and not others, as once, few, many or a class when expanded.

clone_size j_call d_call v_call cdr3_nt cdr3_aa
- TRBJ2-7 TRBD1 TRBV7-9 TGTGCCAGCAGCCACAGCACCGACAGGGGCTACGAGCAGTACTTC CASSHSTDRGYEQYF
- TRBJ1-1 - TRBV18 TGTGCCAGCTCACCCGATCGAGTTGAGGCTTTCTTT CASSPDRVEAFF
- TRBJ1-5 - TRBV29-1 TGCAGCGTTGTTGTGGATAGCAATCAGCCCCAGCATTTT CSVVVDSNQPQHF
- TRBJ2-2 TRBD1 TRBV7-6 TGTGCCAGCAGCTTAGTCCGAATCCAGGGGGCCGGTACCGGGGAGCTGTTTTTT CASSLVRIQGAGTGELFF
- TRBJ1-6 - TRBV29-1 TGCAGCGTTCGAACCGATAGCTCCTATAATTCACCCCTCCACTTT CSVRTDSSYNSPLHF
- TRBJ2-2 - TRBV7-3 TGTGCCAGCCGGACAGAACTGAACACCGGGGAGCTGTTTTTT CASRTELNTGELFF
- TRBJ1-2 TRBD1 TRBV2 TGTGCCAGCAGTGAATGGAGACAGGGAAACTATGGCTACACCTTC CASSEWRQGNYGYTF
- TRBJ2-7 TRBD2 TRBV9 TGTGCCAGCAGCGTCGCGGGAGCCTTCCCTGACGAGCAGTACTTC CASSVAGAFPDEQYF
few TRBJ1-2 - TRBV6-5 TGTGCCAGCAGCCGAGACAGCAGAGGCTACACCTTC CASSRDSRGYTF
- TRBJ1-1 - TRBV27 TGTGCCAGCAGCTCGGCAGGAGAGGCGGCCGGGTTAGCTTTCTTT CASSSAGEAAGLAFF
- TRBJ2-2 - TRBV2 TGTGCCAGCACTTTTTTACAGAACACCGGGGAGCTGTTTTTT CASTFLQNTGELFF
once TRBJ1-5 - TRBV18 TGTGCCAGCTCACCGGGGGCTACGGGCAATCAGCCCCAGCATTTT CASSPGATGNQPQHF
- TRBJ1-2 - TRBV21-1 TGTGCCAGCAGCCTGGAGGGTGCTGACGGCTACACCTTC CASSLEGADGYTF
once TRBJ2-5 TRBD1 TRBV19 TGTGCCAGTAGTAAGGCCGACAGGGGCCGAGAGACCCAGTACTTC CASSKADRGRETQYF
- TRBJ2-2 TRBD2 TRBV19 TGTGCCAGTAAAGGGGTAGCGGGAGTTGGCACCGGGGAGCTGTTTTTT CASKGVAGVGTGELFF
- TRBJ2-2 - TRBV7-9 TGTGCCAGCAGTGAAGAGGGTAACACCGGGGAGCTGTTTTTT CASSEEGNTGELFF
once TRBJ2-7 TRBD1 TRBV14 TGTGCCAGCAGCATAAAGACAGGGGCCTACGAGCAGTACTTC CASSIKTGAYEQYF
- TRBJ2-7 TRBD2 TRBV11-2 TGTGCCAGCAGTCGCCCCGGGACTAGCGGGTTCAGCTCCTACGAGCAGTACTTC CASSRPGTSGFSSYEQYF
- TRBJ1-1 - TRBV5-1 TGCGCCAGCAGCTTGGGGGGCGCAAATCTCGCCACTGAAGCTTTCTTT CASSLGGANLATEAFF
- TRBJ2-7 - TRBV2 TGTGCCAGCAACGTACAGGGAACCGAGCAGTACTTC CASNVQGTEQYF
- TRBJ1-5 - TRBV30 TGTGCCTGCCCGACTTCAATCAGCAATCAGCCCCAGCATTTT CACPTSISNQPQHF
- TRBJ2-7 TRBD1 TRBV7-6 TGTGCCAGCAGCCGCTTTGTGGTACGGACAGGAGCCTATTACGAGCAGTACTTC CASSRFVVRTGAYYEQYF
- TRBJ2-5 TRBD2 TRBV6-5 TGTGCCAGCAGTTCCCCGGGAGGCGAGACCCAGTACTTC CASSSPGGETQYF
- TRBJ2-7 - TRBV27 TGTGCCAGCAGTTTCAGGACTACAACCCGGGTTAGAGGATACGAGCAGTACTTC CASSFRTTTRVRGYEQYF
- TRBJ2-7 TRBD2 TRBV2 TGTGCCAGCGCGGAGACTAGCGGGTCCTACGAGCAGTACTTC CASAETSGSYEQYF
- TRBJ1-5 - TRBV28 TGTGCCAGCAATTCCCACAGAGAGTATCAGCCCCAGCATTTT CASNSHREYQPQHF
- TRBJ2-3 TRBD2 TRBV27 TGTGCCAGCAGTTTATCTTCTAGCGGGCTGGCAGATACGCAGTATTTT CASSLSSSGLADTQYF
- TRBJ2-7 - TRBV28 TGTGCCAGCAGTTTAGCAGGACAGCCTAGCCGGTCTAACTACGAGCAGTACTTC CASSLAGQPSRSNYEQYF
- TRBJ1-5 - TRBV28 TGTGCCAGCAGTTTCCGATTTTGGGGCAATCAGCCCCAGCATTTT CASSFRFWGNQPQHF
- TRBJ2-1 - TRBV2 TGTGCCAGCAGGGGGGGACTGAGGGACAATGAGCAGTTCTTC CASRGGLRDNEQFF
- TRBJ2-1 - TRBV12-2 TGTGCAAGTCGCTTAGCCCGTGATGAGCAGTTCTTC CASRLARDEQFF